This T cell receptor (beta chain) was profiled in a study of CD8 T cells in cerebrospinal fluid in Alzheimer's disease. TCRdb reprocessed the 10x single-cell sequencing reads and reports one entry per CDR3 protein, with no DNA. Its table records 1,700 or so distinct CDR3 sequences. Germline CDR1 is MNHNY and CDR2 is SVGAGI (reference sequence). This CDR3 contains 14 residues. Its frequency marks this clonotype as large. The receptor was derived from a human donor with mild cognitive impairment. Material: cerebrospinal fluid. This chain connects TRBV6-6 to TRBJ1-6; TCRdb's D gene call, TRBD1, goes unchecked for lack of DNA. The CDR3 sequence is CASSSRDGGGPLHF.